Each of the 27 T cell receptor beta chains below was sequenced from the same sample in a study of T cells after yellow fever vaccination (dated by TCRdb to about 2019). Library construction relied on 5' RACE. The reads were generated on an Illumina HiSeq 2500. TCRdb reanalyzed the raw reads on its own, using fastp at Q25 for trimming and MiXCR for clone calling, and kept in-frame beta chains. Rows with a matching CDR3 protein are joined into one entry that keeps the most common DNA and genes. The sample yields around 610,000 distinct CDR3 sequences; roughly 14% were counted once. Roughly 13% of the sample goes to the ten largest clones. The sample's treatment or condition label, in plain terms: live attenuated yellow fever vaccine strain. Sequences were derived from PBMCs, sampled on the day of the yellow fever booster vaccination. These TCRs come from a man aged 30 to 45 who received the YFV17D yellow fever vaccine.

In this sample, this clonotype turned up a few times. V gene TRBV7-2 combines with J gene TRBJ2-3; 7 nucleotides match TRBD2. V was clipped by 5 bases and J by 6 bases; unmatched bases: 14. This CDR3 has 16 residues. CDR1 is SGHTA and CDR2 is FQGNSA in the germline V gene. This CDR3 reads CASSLTPMAGDDTQYF. CDR3 in DNA: TGTGCCAGCAGCCTAACACCAATGGCGGGAGATGATACGCAGTATTTT.

This clonotype was seen more than once but under ten times. This chain links TRBV20-1 with TRBJ1-1; tentative D call: TRBD1 (6 bases). The CDR3 loop spans 13 amino acids. Per the germline V gene, CDR1 is DFQATT and CDR2 is SNEGSKA (reference sequence). With 2 bases removed from V and 0 bases from J, the gap between germline ends came to 7 bases. This CDR3 reads CSARQGLNTEAFF. CDR3 DNA: TGCAGTGCTAGACAGGGGCTGAACACTGAAGCTTTCTTT.

This chain joins TRBV20-1 and TRBJ2-1, with 8 nucleotides matching TRBD1. J lost 7 bases, V lost 3 bases, and 11 bases had no gene match. Germline assignment: CDR1 DFQATT and CDR2 SNEGSKA (reference sequence). The CDR3 is made up of 15 amino acids. Here the CDR3 DNA reads TGCAGTGCTAGCCAAGGACAGGGAATTGGGAATGAGCAGTTCTTC. It encodes CSASQGQGIGNEQFF.

This clonotype has more than one count but fewer than ten. The gene calls are TRBV6-1 and TRBJ2-1, with unresolved D. The CDR3 sequence is 10 residues long. Germline V gene lookup returns CDR1 MNHNS and CDR2 SASEGT. V lost 2 bases, J lost 12 bases, and 5 bases lay in between. DNA for the CDR3: TGTGCCAGCAGTGAAATGGTGCAGTTCTTC. Its protein is CASSEMVQFF.

This clonotype was counted ten times or more. The genes are TRBV5-1 and TRBJ1-2; 8 bases line up with TRBD1. The CDR3 covers 15 residues. Germline V gene lookup returns CDR1 SGHRS and CDR2 YFSETQ. Germline trimming cut 3 bases from V and 4 bases from J; bases unmatched to any gene: 8. The CDR3 DNA is TGCGCCAGCAGCTCTCCGGACAGGGAGGCCTATGGCTACACCTTC. Translated: CASSSPDREAYGYTF.

This clonotype was seen repeatedly, ten times or more. The chain employs TRBV6-5 and TRBJ2-3, with D tentatively TRBD2 (5 bases). Trimming stripped 7 bases from V and 0 bases from J, with 8 bases between. The CDR3 is 13 amino acids. Germline V gene sequence: CDR1 MNHEY, CDR2 SVGAGI. CDR3 loop: CASKGASTDTQYF. CDR3 DNA: TGTGCCAGCAAGGGAGCAAGCACAGATACGCAGTATTTT.

Details on this clonotype: This CDR3 is missing its conserved last phenylalanine or tryptophan, likely due to a read error. The gene calls are TRBV6-1 and TRBJ2-2; D is undetermined. Looked up from germline, CDR1 is MNHNS and CDR2 is SASEGT. CDR3 length: 13 residues. The V end was cut by 6 bases, the J end by 2 bases, with 7 bases between. The CDR3 spells CASRLTNTGELFL. As DNA, the CDR3 is TGTGCCAGCAGACTAACAAACACCGGGGAGCTGTTTTTG.

The rearrangement joins TRBV24-1 to TRBJ2-4; 9 bases align to TRBD1. The ends lost 5 bases at V and 5 bases at J; junction bases unmatched: 0. CDR1 KGHDR and CDR2 SFDVKD come from the germline V gene. The CDR3 runs 13 residues. The CDR3 DNA sequence: TGTGCCACCAGTGGGACAGGGGAAAACATTCAGTACTTC. This encodes CATSGTGENIQYF.

Only a few counts were recorded for this clonotype. The chain recombines TRBV7-2 with TRBJ2-1, with TRBD2 identical over 7 bases. CDR1 and CDR2 (germline): SGHTA, FQGNSA. Trimming at V came to 5 bases and at J to 6 bases, leaving 10 bases not matched to a gene. The CDR3 length is 15 residues. DNA for the CDR3: TGTGCCAGCAGCCTCCGGGTGGGGGGGGTCAATGAGCAGTTCTTC. It yields the protein CASSLRVGGVNEQFF.

The chain uses TRBV5-4 and TRBJ2-1; no definite D call. Looked up from germline, CDR1 is SGHNT and CDR2 is YYREEE (reference sequence). Trimming took 4 bases from V and 8 from J, leaving 7 bases between them. This CDR3 spans 11 amino acids. The CDR3 DNA follows: TGTGCCAGCAGCGGCGTATATGAGCAGTTCTTC. Protein product: CASSGVYEQFF.

This chain's CDR3 is CASSRNLGLREYF. In DNA, the CDR3 is TGTGCCAGCAGCCGTAACCTGGGACTCCGAGAGTACTTC. The J gene is TRBJ2-4, the V gene TRBV6-1, with D perhaps matching TRBD2 (6 bases). Germline values: CDR1 MNHNS, CDR2 SASEGT. Trimming took off 6 bases at V and 14 bases at J, with 20 bases between the two ends. This CDR3 is 13 amino acids long.

This clonotype was observed many times. V gene TRBV6-1 combines with J gene TRBJ1-1, with D hard to call. The CDR3 sequence is 14 residues long. Germline assignment: CDR1 MNHNS and CDR2 SASEGT. Trimming stripped 5 bases from V and 0 bases from J, with 10 bases between. The CDR3 nucleotides are TGTGCCAGCAGTCCGACGGTCCTGAACACTGAAGCTTTCTTT. Translating gives CASSPTVLNTEAFF.

The chain carries TRBV5-1 and TRBJ2-5, with 7 bases identical to TRBD2. The CDR3 spans 15 residues. The V gene's germline CDR1 is SGHRS and CDR2 YFSETQ. The trim removed 4 bases at V and 2 bases at J, leaving 8 bases unmatched. The CDR3 coding sequence is TGCGCCAGCAGCCTACACCGGGACTATCAAGAGACCCAGTACTTC. Protein product: CASSLHRDYQETQYF. Drawing the rest from reference TRBV5-1 and TRBJ2-5, the complete variable domain is KAGVTQTPRYLIKTRGQQVTLSCSPISGHRSVSWYQQTPGQGLQFLFEYFSETQRNKGNFPGRFSGRQFSNSRSEMNVSTLELGDSALYLCASSLHRDYQETQYFGPGTRLLVL.

This rearrangement joins TRBV6-2 or TRBV6-3 to TRBJ1-2, with no clear D. From germline, CDR1 is MNHEY and CDR2 SVGEGT. Trimming shortened V by 4 bases and J by 7 bases, and 7 bases separated the two germline ends. This CDR3 is built from 11 residues. The CDR3 sequence is CASSWSGGYTF. In DNA form, the CDR3 reads TGTGCCAGCAGTTGGTCGGGTGGCTACACCTTC.

This clonotype was seen only a few times. The chain recombines TRBV20-1 with TRBJ2-1; possibly TRBD2 for D (5 bases). V was shortened by 0 bases and J by 8 bases, with 14 bases between the two germline ends. This CDR3 spans 14 amino acids. The germline V gene has CDR1 DFQATT and CDR2 SNEGSKA (reference sequence). The CDR3 reads CSARDWAGLDEQFF. The CDR3 nucleotides read TGCAGTGCTAGAGATTGGGCGGGCCTCGATGAGCAGTTCTTC.

The gene calls are TRBV20-1 and TRBJ2-2, with D maybe TRBD1 (5 bases). Germline CDR1 DFQATT, CDR2 SNEGSKA (reference sequence). This CDR3 is built from 13 residues. V lost 6 bases to trimming and J lost 2 bases, with 10 bases between them. The CDR3 loop is CSARTFNTGELFF. CDR3 bases: TGCAGTGCACGGACATTTAACACCGGGGAGCTGTTTTTT.

Only a few counts were recorded for this clonotype. V and J are TRBV5-1 and TRBJ2-7; 8 nucleotides line up with TRBD1. The CDR3 totals 15 residues. The germline V gene has CDR1 SGHRS and CDR2 YFSETQ. The V gene end was trimmed by 4 bases and the J gene end by 5 bases; junction bases not matched to a gene: 11. In DNA, the CDR3 is TGCGCCAGCAGCGCCGCAGGGGGCGCAAGCCACGAGCAGTACTTC. This translates into CASSAAGGASHEQYF. Variable domain in full (rest from reference TRBV5-1 and TRBJ2-7): KAGVTQTPRYLIKTRGQQVTLSCSPISGHRSVSWYQQTPGQGLQFLFEYFSETQRNKGNFPGRFSGRQFSNSRSEMNVSTLELGDSALYLCASSAAGGASHEQYFGPGTRLTVT.

The chain carries TRBV3-1 and TRBJ2-5; TRBD1 aligns across 8 bases. Germline V gene lookup returns CDR1 LGHDT and CDR2 YNNKEL (reference sequence). This CDR3 has 15 residues. V lost 0 bases to trimming and J lost 8 bases; unmatched junction nucleotides: 8. The CDR3 protein is CASSQEEISGGTQYF. Written as DNA, the CDR3 is TGTGCCAGCAGCCAAGAAGAAATTTCAGGGGGCACCCAGTACTTC.

This clonotype was observed many times. This rearrangement joins TRBV5-1 to TRBJ2-7; D is uncertain. Trimming cost V 1 base and J 3 bases, with 5 bases left between them. CDR3 length: 12 amino acids. CDR1 is SGHRS, CDR2 YFSETQ, per germline. The CDR3 sequence: CASSLLGYEQYF. The CDR3 bases are TGCGCCAGCAGCTTGTTGGGCTACGAGCAGTACTTC. Full variable domain (remainder filled in from reference TRBV5-1 and TRBJ2-7): KAGVTQTPRYLIKTRGQQVTLSCSPISGHRSVSWYQQTPGQGLQFLFEYFSETQRNKGNFPGRFSGRQFSNSRSEMNVSTLELGDSALYLCASSLLGYEQYFGPGTRLTVT.

This clonotype appeared a few times. The rearrangement uses TRBV12-3 or TRBV12-4 and TRBJ2-7; possibly TRBD1 for D (7 bases). The V end was cut by 2 bases, the J end by 3 bases, with 11 bases between. CDR3 length equals 14 residues. This chain's CDR3 is CASSLRQGLYEQYF. CDR3 nucleotides: TGTGCCAGCAGTTTAAGACAGGGACTCTACGAGCAGTACTTC.

A remark on this clonotype: A much larger clone is a single base away; this may be a read error. The missing conserved phenylalanine or tryptophan at the end of this CDR3 makes a read error likely. V is TRBV20-1 and J is TRBJ2-7, with 10 bases identical to TRBD1. CDR3 length: 15 residues. V was clipped by 3 bases and J by 6 bases; unmatched bases: 11. Germline CDR1 DFQATT, CDR2 SNEGSKA (reference sequence). The chain's CDR3 is CSARRPRTGGVEQYY. For the CDR3, the DNA is TGCAGTGCTAGGCGTCCGAGGACAGGGGGTGTCGAGCAGTACTAC.

This clonotype showed up just a few times. CDR3 region: CSARTSGTSGGGGIYNEQFF. CDR3 nucleotides: TGCAGTGCTAGAACGTCCGGGACTAGCGGAGGAGGGGGTATATACAATGAGCAGTTCTTC. This chain uses TRBV20-1 with TRBJ2-1, with 11 bases matching TRBD2. The V and J ends lost 2 bases and 4 bases, in that order; junction bases with no gene match: 19. The CDR3 length is 20 residues. Germline CDR1 DFQATT, CDR2 SNEGSKA (reference sequence).

The chain has TRBV10-3 and TRBJ2-2; D possibly matches TRBD1 or TRBD2 (5 bases each). Per germline, CDR1 ENHRY and CDR2 SYGVKD. The CDR3 covers 15 residues. V was trimmed by 5 bases and J by 4 bases, leaving 14 bases between them. CDR3 DNA sequence: TGTGCCATCAGTAATTGGGACCCAGGCACCGGGGAGCTGTTTTTT. Encoded protein: CAISNWDPGTGELFF.

This chain joins TRBV7-2 and TRBJ2-2; weak D call: TRBD1 (6 bases). This CDR3 has 15 residues. Germline-derived CDR1 and CDR2 are SGHTA and FQGNSA. V lost 4 bases and J 2 bases, leaving 11 bases between the germline ends. The DNA for the CDR3 is TGTGCCAGCAGCTGGGGGACAACAAACACCGGGGAGCTGTTTTTT. Its protein product is CASSWGTTNTGELFF. Drawing the rest from reference TRBV7-2 and TRBJ2-2, the complete variable domain is GAGVSQSPSNKVTEKGKDVELRCDPISGHTALYWYRQSLGQGLEFLIYFQGNSAPDKSGLPSDRFSAERTGGSVSTLTIQRTQQEDSAVYLCASSWGTTNTGELFFGEGSRLTVL.

This clonotype was picked up a small number of times. V is TRBV19 and J is TRBJ2-1, with TRBD2 matching over 10 bases. The V gene's germline CDR1 is LNHDA and CDR2 SQIVND (reference sequence). The ends lost 1 base at V and 9 bases at J; junction bases unmatched: 12. The CDR3 sequence is 17 residues long. The CDR3 DNA reads TGTGCCAGTAGTATAGTAGGGCTAGCGGGAGTTCTGGGTGAGCAGTTCTTC. Translating it yields CASSIVGLAGVLGEQFF.

The V call is TRBV20-1, the J call TRBJ2-7, with 12 bases matching TRBD1. Germline V CDR1 and CDR2: DFQATT, SNEGSKA (reference sequence). V shed 3 bases, J shed 6 bases, and the junction held 9 bases outside the gene matches. This CDR3 region has 15 residues. The CDR3: CSASGTGGFLPEQYF. The CDR3 nucleotides read TGCAGTGCTAGTGGGACAGGGGGCTTCTTACCCGAGCAGTACTTC.

The chain recombines TRBV20-1 with TRBJ2-7, with TRBD2 matching 10 bases. The V gene's germline CDR1 is DFQATT and CDR2 SNEGSKA (reference sequence). The CDR3 covers 13 residues. V gave up 5 bases and J gave up 1 base; unmatched junction bases: 2. The CDR3 nucleotides are TGCAGTGCTGCTAGCGGGAGTTCCTACGAGCAGTACTTC. It encodes CSAASGSSYEQYF.